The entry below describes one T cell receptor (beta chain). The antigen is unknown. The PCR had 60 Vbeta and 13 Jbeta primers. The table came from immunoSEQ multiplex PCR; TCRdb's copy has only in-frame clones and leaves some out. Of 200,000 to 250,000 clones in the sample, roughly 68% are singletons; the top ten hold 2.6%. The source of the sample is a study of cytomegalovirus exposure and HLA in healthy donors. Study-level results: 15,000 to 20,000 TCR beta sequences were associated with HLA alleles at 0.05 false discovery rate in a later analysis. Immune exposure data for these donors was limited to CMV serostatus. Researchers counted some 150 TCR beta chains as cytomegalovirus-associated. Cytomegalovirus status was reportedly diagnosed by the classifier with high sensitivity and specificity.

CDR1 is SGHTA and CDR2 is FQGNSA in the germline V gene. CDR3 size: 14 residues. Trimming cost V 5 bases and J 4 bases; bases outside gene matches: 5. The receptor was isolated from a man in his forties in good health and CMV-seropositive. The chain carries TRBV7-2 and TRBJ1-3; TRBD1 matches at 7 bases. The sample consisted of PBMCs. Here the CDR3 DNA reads TGTGCCAGCAGCCCCCAGGGGGGAGGAAACACCATATATTTT. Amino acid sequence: CASSPQGGGNTIYF. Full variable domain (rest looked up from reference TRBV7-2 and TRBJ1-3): GAGVSQSPSNKVTEKGKDVELRCDPISGHTALYWYRQSLGQGLEFLIYFQGNSAPDKSGLPSDRFSAERTGGSVSTLTIQRTQQEDSAVYLCASSPQGGGNTIYFGEGSWLTVV.